The TCR beta chain under discussion was sequenced for a study of T cells in localized non-small cell lung cancer. Study-wide points: Higher blood T cell density tracked longer overall survival.

A word on this clone: Its antigen remains unidentified.

The assay was immunoSEQ multiplex PCR, and TCRdb's table has in-frame clones only and misses some. The repertoire holds 40,000 or so clones, with about 86% as singletons. This CDR3 has 12 residues. The germline V gene encodes CDR1 SGHVS and CDR2 FQNEAQ. Trimming pared 2 bases from V and 7 bases from J, leaving 8 bases between. V gene TRBV7-8 combines with J gene TRBJ2-5; no definite D call. The clonotype was recovered from a man between 40 and 75 years old with stage I lung adenocarcinoma. The input for sequencing was peripheral blood, taken before any cancer treatment. The CDR3: CASSLRRGTQYF. CDR3 sequence (DNA): TGTGCCAGCAGCTTAAGACGAGGGACCCAGTACTTC.